What follows is one T cell receptor (beta chain) and its context. CDR1 and CDR2 from the germline V gene are SGHVS and FNYEAQ. The CDR3 spans 13 residues. Trimming shortened V by 1 base and J by 6 bases, and 7 bases separated the two germline ends. Clones were read by immunoSEQ multiplex PCR, and TCRdb kept only the in-frame ones, dropping some. The sample contains approximately 40,000 clones, 88% of which appear only once. This entry comes from a study of T cell changes during pregnancy in multiple sclerosis. Source: CD4+ T cells from peripheral blood mononuclear cells, taken in the second trimester of pregnancy. The V and J genes are TRBV7-6 and TRBJ2-1; a possible D gene is TRBD2 (5 bases). This sequence was found in a female donor with multiple sclerosis, enrolled in a pregnancy study. Here the CDR3 reads CASSLVLANEQFF. DNA for the CDR3: TGTGCCAGCAGCTTAGTTCTAGCCAATGAGCAGTTCTTC. The variable domain in full, with the rest retrieved from reference TRBV7-6 and TRBJ2-1, is GAGVSQSPRYKVTKRGQDVALRCDPISGHVSLYWYRQALGQGPEFLTYFNYEAQQDKSGLPNDRFSAERPEGSISTLTIQRTEQRDSAMYRCASSLVLANEQFFGPGTRLTVL.